The rows below give T cell receptor beta chains drawn from one sample of a study of cytomegalovirus exposure and HLA in healthy donors. Here immunoSEQ multiplex PCR was the method, and the copy in TCRdb shows in-frame clones only, minus some. The data show over 150,000 clones, around four fifths seen once. Sequencing used PBMCs. These receptors all stem from a girl aged 10 to 17 in good health and CMV-seropositive. Both conserved end residues are part of each CDR3. Each record gives: V gene, D gene, J gene, clone size, CDR3 protein, CDR3 DNA. D genes are given only for firm matches. Not all rows give a size; the values are once, few, many and, for expanded clones, a class.

TRBV9	TRBD2	TRBJ2-3	NA	CASSLEGGGAPDTQYF	TGTGCCAGCAGCCTCGAGGGCGGGGGGGCCCCAGATACGCAGTATTTT
TRBV5-1	NA	TRBJ1-6	NA	CASSLITDTSPLHF	TGCGCCAGCAGCCTGATAACTGACACGTCACCCCTCCACTTT
TRBV4-1	TRBD2	TRBJ2-1	NA	CASSHSSGGHYEQFF	TGCGCCAGCAGCCATAGTAGCGGGGGACATTATGAGCAGTTCTTC
TRBV6-1	TRBD1	TRBJ1-1	NA	CASRGTGTTEAFF	TGTGCCAGCAGGGGGACAGGGACTACTGAAGCTTTCTTT
TRBV6-1	NA	TRBJ2-3	NA	CASSEAPSVADTQYF	TGTGCCAGCAGTGAAGCCCCTAGTGTGGCAGATACGCAGTATTTT
TRBV6-1	NA	TRBJ2-7	NA	CASLGLYEQYF	TGTGCCAGCCTGGGACTCTACGAGCAGTACTTC
TRBV7-7	TRBD1	TRBJ2-5	NA	CASSLATGGETQYF	TGTGCTAGCAGCTTAGCGACAGGGGGAGAGACCCAGTACTTC
TRBV6-5	TRBD1	TRBJ2-5	NA	CASSEGQGAETQYF	TGTGCCAGCAGTGAGGGACAGGGAGCAGAGACCCAGTACTTC
TRBV2	NA	TRBJ2-3	NA	CASTLRDTDTQYF	TGTGCCAGCACCCTTAGAGACACAGATACGCAGTATTTT
TRBV10-2	NA	TRBJ1-5	once	CASSATDSNQPQHF	TGCGCCAGCAGTGCGACAGATAGCAATCAGCCCCAGCATTTT
TRBV7-8	TRBD2	TRBJ2-5	NA	CASSPGTKRDYQETQYF	TGTGCCAGCAGCCCCGGAACTAAGCGGGACTACCAAGAGACCCAGTACTTC
TRBV9	NA	TRBJ2-1	NA	CASSVVTGNNEQFF	TGTGCCAGCAGCGTGGTAACCGGTAACAATGAGCAGTTCTTC
TRBV19	TRBD2	TRBJ2-7	NA	CASSIDRTSGLNEQYF	TGTGCCAGTAGTATCGACAGGACTAGCGGTTTAAACGAGCAGTACTTC
TRBV19	TRBD1	TRBJ1-1	once	CASSFTGTGVFGNTEAFF	TGTGCCAGTAGTTTCACCGGGACAGGGGTGTTCGGGAACACTGAAGCTTTCTTT
TRBV7-2	TRBD1	TRBJ1-2	NA	CASSLGALGGQAGGYTF	TGTGCCAGCAGCTTAGGCGCGTTGGGGGGACAGGCCGGTGGCTACACCTTC
TRBV11-2	NA	TRBJ1-2	NA	CASSILGGEFGYGYTF	TGTGCCAGCAGCATCCTCGGAGGGGAGTTTGGTTATGGCTACACCTTC
TRBV30	NA	TRBJ2-3	NA	CAWSVLGALGDTQYF	TGTGCCTGGAGTGTACTTGGGGCCCTCGGGGATACGCAGTATTTT
TRBV5-6	NA	TRBJ1-2	NA	CASSPGDRGYTF	TGTGCCAGCAGCCCAGGGGATCGCGGCTACACCTTC
TRBV6-1	NA	TRBJ1-6	NA	CASSKDLIRDIASPLHF	TGTGCCAGCAGTAAAGACCTTATCCGGGACATAGCTTCACCCCTCCACTTT
TRBV7-3	TRBD2	TRBJ2-1	once	CASSLTGAGGLYNEQFF	TGTGCCAGCAGCTTAACTGGAGCGGGGGGGCTTTACAATGAGCAGTTCTTC
TRBV11-2	NA	TRBJ2-2	NA	CASSLGGQNTGELFF	TGTGCCAGCAGCTTAGGTGGACAGAACACCGGGGAGCTGTTTTTT
TRBV25-1	NA	TRBJ1-6	NA	CASTRRGGNSPLHF	TGTGCCAGCACCCGGAGGGGAGGAAATTCACCCCTCCACTTT
TRBV13	NA	TRBJ2-7	NA	CASSLITSEQYF	TGTGCCAGCAGCTTAATAACTTCCGAGCAGTACTTC
TRBV4-1	NA	TRBJ2-7	once	CASSQEPGGFSYEQYF	TGCGCCAGCAGCCAAGAGCCCGGGGGATTCTCCTACGAGCAGTACTTC
TRBV6-1	TRBD2	TRBJ2-7	once	CASREEYWARYEQYF	TGTGCCAGCCGGGAGGAGTACTGGGCCCGCTACGAGCAGTACTTC
TRBV30	TRBD1	TRBJ2-7	NA	CAWSSDRDYEQYF	TGTGCCTGGAGTTCCGACAGGGACTACGAGCAGTACTTC
TRBV7-9	NA	TRBJ1-3	NA	CASSSPDRSGNTMYF	TGTGCCAGCAGCTCCCCCGACAGGTCTGGAAACACCATGTATTTT
TRBV7-2	NA	TRBJ1-1	NA	CASSLVGATMNTEAFF	TGTGCCAGCAGCTTAGTGGGGGCCACTATGAACACTGAAGCTTTCTTT
TRBV6-1	NA	TRBJ1-1	once	CASREGQGAFF	TGTGCCAGCAGAGAAGGCCAGGGAGCTTTCTTT
TRBV2	NA	TRBJ2-2	NA	CASAGRAVADGELFF	TGTGCCAGCGCGGGACGCGCAGTAGCGGACGGGGAGCTGTTTTTT
TRBV5-6	NA	TRBJ2-7	once	CASSYPGISRYEQYF	TGTGCCAGCAGCTACCCAGGGATCTCACGTTACGAGCAGTACTTC
TRBV15	TRBD2	TRBJ2-3	NA	CATSSSGDFTDTQYF	TGTGCCACCAGCTCTAGCGGGGATTTCACAGATACGCAGTATTTT
TRBV9	NA	TRBJ1-2	few	CASSVATGVGYGYTF	TGTGCCAGCAGCGTAGCTACGGGGGTGGGTTATGGCTACACCTTC
TRBV5-1	TRBD1	TRBJ1-3	NA	CASSRSPGQGTGNTIYF	TGCGCCAGCAGCCGAAGTCCGGGACAGGGGACTGGAAACACCATATATTTT
TRBV10-1	NA	TRBJ2-3	NA	CASRQGTTDTQYF	TGCGCCAGCAGGCAGGGGACCACAGATACGCAGTATTTT
TRBV9	NA	TRBJ1-1	NA	CASSVEPQGLKTEAFF	TGTGCCAGCAGCGTGGAGCCCCAGGGATTGAAGACTGAAGCTTTCTTT
TRBV19	NA	TRBJ1-1	NA	CASSIFRETEAFF	TGTGCCAGTAGTATCTTCCGGGAGACTGAAGCTTTCTTT
TRBV15	NA	TRBJ1-1	once	CATSRIGGYTEAFF	TGTGCCACCAGCAGAATCGGGGGTTACACTGAAGCTTTCTTT
TRBV28	TRBD1	TRBJ2-1	NA	CASSPGGPPYNEQFF	TGTGCCAGCAGTCCAGGGGGCCCCCCCTACAATGAGCAGTTCTTC
TRBV27	TRBD1	TRBJ1-1	NA	CASSWDSRNTEAFF	TGTGCCAGCAGCTGGGACAGTCGAAACACTGAAGCTTTCTTT
TRBV14	NA	TRBJ2-6	NA	CASSVYAGANVLTF	TGTGCCAGCAGCGTCTACGCTGGGGCCAACGTCCTGACTTTC
TRBV9	NA	TRBJ1-1	NA	CASSVAEAFF	TGTGCCAGCTCTGTCGCTGAAGCTTTCTTT
TRBV30	NA	TRBJ1-1	NA	CACLLANTEAFF	TGTGCCTGCCTTTTAGCGAACACTGAAGCTTTCTTT
TRBV9	NA	TRBJ1-6	NA	CASSVGASSYNSPLHF	TGTGCCAGCAGCGTTGGGGCTTCTTCCTATAATTCACCCCTCCACTTT
TRBV9	NA	TRBJ2-2	once	CASSPWSSGHKGTGELFF	TGTGCCAGCAGCCCTTGGAGTAGCGGACATAAAGGGACCGGGGAGCTGTTTTTT
TRBV27	NA	TRBJ1-2	NA	CASSVIAGAGYTF	TGTGCCAGCAGTGTTATTGCGGGCGCTGGCTACACCTTC
TRBV11-2	TRBD1	TRBJ2-7	NA	CASNWGTAEDEQYF	TGTGCCAGCAATTGGGGGACAGCAGAGGACGAGCAGTACTTC
TRBV5-1	TRBD1	TRBJ1-2	NA	CASSKDRGGGYTF	TGCGCCAGCAGCAAGGACAGGGGGGGAGGCTACACCTTC
TRBV7-3	NA	TRBJ2-6	NA	CASSLQASSGANVLTF	TGTGCCAGCAGCTTACAGGCGAGCTCTGGGGCCAACGTCCTGACTTTC
TRBV5-1	NA	TRBJ1-3	NA	CASSLEPGNTIYF	TGCGCCAGCAGCTTAGAGCCTGGAAACACCATATATTTT